This TCR beta chain was obtained from a study of blood T cell repertoires in COVID-19. Study-wide context: The United States, Italy and Spain supplied acute and convalescent COVID-19 samples. Sources were T cells, B-cell-depleted T cells, or PBMCs; the material itself was cDNA or gDNA.

This table comes from immunoSEQ multiplex PCR, and its TCRdb copy is limited to in-frame clones, with some not included. The data show 150,000 to 250,000 clones, about four fifths seen once. After removal of 4 bases from V and 7 bases from J, the junction contained 13 bases not matched to a gene. The CDR3 totals 16 residues. The germline V gene has CDR1 SGDLS and CDR2 YYNGEE. Source material: PBMCs or T cells enriched from blood (not recorded which). The chain couples TRBV9 to TRBJ2-2; 7 nucleotides line up with TRBD1. This receptor was identified in a man aged 35-49 years who had recovered from COVID-19. The CDR3 here is CASSSRDSGLNGELFF. The CDR3 coding sequence is TGTGCCAGCAGCAGCCGGGACAGTGGTTTGAACGGGGAGCTGTTTTTT.